This entry lists 29 T cell receptor beta chains sequenced from one sample in a study of identical twins. MiXCR was run by TCRdb on the 5' RACE reads, yielding one entry per CDR3 protein. The profile covers roughly 710,000 distinct CDR3 sequences, with 5.5% to 6.5% appearing a single time and roughly 2% taken by the ten largest. Sequencing was carried out using naive T cells sorted from blood. These receptors originate from a man younger than 35 in good health.

The rearrangement links TRBV5-1 to TRBJ2-1; 8 bases match TRBD2. After removal of 6 bases from V and 0 bases from J, the junction contained 5 bases not matched to a gene. Germline V lookup: CDR1 SGHRS, CDR2 YFSETQ. The CDR3 has 15 residues. The CDR3 coding sequence is TGCGCCAGCACCAACGGGGGGGGCTCCTACAATGAGCAGTTCTTC. Amino acid sequence: CASTNGGGSYNEQFF.

This clonotype occurred a few times. J is TRBJ2-1 and V is TRBV27, with a possible D match to TRBD2 (7 bases). The CDR3 length is 18 residues. Trimming removed 3 bases at V and 5 bases at J, with 23 bases between. Germline V gives CDR1 MNHEY, CDR2 SMNVEV (reference sequence). CDR3 in DNA: TGTGCCAGCAGTTTTCCCCCACGGAGGGCGGGGGCAAACAATGAGCAGTTCTTC. Protein product: CASSFPPRRAGANNEQFF.

This clonotype was seen more than once but under ten times. This sequence joins TRBV16 and TRBJ2-7; D is possibly TRBD2 (5 bases). The germline V gene has CDR1 KGHSY and CDR2 FQNENV. This CDR3 contains 17 residues. Trimming left V 1 base short and J 2 bases short, with 18 bases between. The CDR3, as DNA: TGTGCCAGCAGCCAATTCTTATTCCTGAGGGATACCTACGAGCAGTACGTC. Its translation is CASSQFLFLRDTYEQYV.

This clonotype was recorded at least ten times. This sequence joins TRBV29-1 and TRBJ1-2; 9 positions match TRBD1. CDR3 size: 13 residues. Germline V gene data show CDR1 as SQVTM and CDR2 as ANQGSEA. Trimming at V came to 2 bases and at J to 6 bases, leaving 4 bases not matched to a gene. CDR3 nucleotides: TGCAGCGTTGAAATGGACAGGGGACATGGCTACACCTTC. It translates to CSVEMDRGHGYTF.

This clonotype was picked up a small number of times. V is TRBV11-1 and J is TRBJ1-1; D gene ambiguous. Germline V lookup: CDR1 SGHAT, CDR2 FQDESV (reference sequence). Trimming removed 4 bases at V and 1 base at J, with 13 bases between. This CDR3 region has 15 residues. CDR3 protein: CASSSSKGRNTEAFF. The CDR3 DNA follows: TGTGCCAGCAGCTCAAGTAAGGGCCGGAACACTGAAGCTTTCTTT.

The table lists this clonotype with many counts. V gene TRBV7-2 combines with J gene TRBJ2-5, with 7 bases matching TRBD2. The CDR3 loop spans 13 amino acids. CDR1 is SGHTA, CDR2 FQGNSA, per germline. Trimming cost V 8 bases and J 4 bases; bases outside gene matches: 7. The CDR3 reads CASGRGALETQYF. CDR3 nucleotides: TGTGCCAGCGGGAGGGGCGCGTTAGAGACCCAGTACTTC.

This clonotype was seen only a few times. V gene TRBV7-9 combines with J gene TRBJ2-3; unclear D gene. This CDR3 spans 11 amino acids. V lost 3 bases, J lost 9 bases, and 7 bases lay in between. The germline CDR1 and CDR2 sequences are SEHNR and FQNEAQ (reference sequence). The DNA for the CDR3 is TGTGCCAGCAGCTTTAACCCAACGCAGTATTTT. This translates into CASSFNPTQYF.

The chain carries TRBV6-1 and TRBJ2-6; D perhaps matches TRBD1 (5 bases). Germline CDR1 reads MNHNS; CDR2 reads SASEGT. This CDR3 is built from 14 residues. Trimming shortened V by 9 bases and J by 4 bases, and 13 bases separated the two germline ends. The chain's CDR3 is CASLWGSGANVLTF. DNA for the CDR3: TGTGCCAGTTTATGGGGCTCCGGGGCCAACGTCCTGACTTTC.

The rearrangement uses TRBV5-1 and TRBJ2-1, with 10 bases that match TRBD1. With 6 bases clipped from V and 3 bases from J, the junction kept 6 bases outside the gene matches. Germline loops: CDR1 SGHRS, CDR2 YFSETQ. This CDR3 is built from 15 residues. The CDR3 loop is CASMAGTGDYNEQFF. CDR3 bases: TGCGCCAGCATGGCCGGGACAGGGGACTACAATGAGCAGTTCTTC.

V usage is TRBV7-2 and J usage is TRBJ2-3, with D perhaps TRBD2 (7 bases). The ends were cut back, 1 base at V and 13 bases at J, with 12 bases in the middle. The CDR3 length is 12 residues. CDR1 is SGHTA and CDR2 is FQGNSA in the germline V gene. The CDR3 DNA reads as TGTGCCAGCAGCTTAGTGCGGGGGCAGGAGTATTTT. Protein: CASSLVRGQEYF.

This clonotype appeared a few times. The rearrangement links TRBV5-1 to TRBJ2-2; maybe TRBD2 (6 bases). Per the germline V gene, CDR1 is SGHRS and CDR2 is YFSETQ. This CDR3 has 16 amino acids. Trimming pared 0 bases from V and 2 bases from J, leaving 11 bases between. Written as DNA, the CDR3 is TGCGCCAGCAGCTTGGTCCCGGGAGTTAACACCGGGGAGCTGTTTTTT. Amino acid sequence: CASSLVPGVNTGELFF.

This clonotype was seen repeatedly, ten times or more. The CDR3 spells CASRPPGIAGKETQYF. The CDR3 DNA reads as TGCGCCAGCCGTCCCCCCGGAATAGCGGGGAAAGAGACCCAGTACTTC. The chain uses TRBV5-1 and TRBJ2-5, with 8 bases fitting TRBD2. CDR1 is SGHRS and CDR2 is YFSETQ in the germline V gene. Trimming took 7 bases from V and 3 from J; bases not matched to a gene: 14. CDR3 size: 16 residues.

This clonotype was recorded many times. V and J are TRBV10-3 and TRBJ2-7; D not certain. The CDR3 is 14 residues long. Germline V gene sequence: CDR1 ENHRY, CDR2 SYGVKD. Trimming pared 2 bases from V and 2 bases from J, leaving 10 bases between. CDR3 coding DNA: TGTGCCATCAGTGAGGGGCCCGGAACCTACGAGCAGTACGTC. Protein product: CAISEGPGTYEQYV.

This sequence joins TRBV6-1 and TRBJ2-1; D is perhaps TRBD1 (5 bases). Deletions cut 5 bases from V and 2 bases from J, with 13 bases between. Germline V gives CDR1 MNHNS, CDR2 SASEGT. The CDR3 contains 15 residues. CDR3 residues: CASSTTVSPYNEQFF. Here the CDR3 DNA reads TGTGCCAGCAGTACGACAGTCTCTCCCTACAATGAGCAGTTCTTC.

The chain combines TRBV7-2 with TRBJ2-6; 10 bases are a match to TRBD2. CDR1 is SGHTA, CDR2 FQGNSA, per germline. J lost 4 bases, V lost 0 bases, and 6 bases had no gene match. This CDR3 has 18 residues. The CDR3 reads CASSLASGRGSGANVLTF. CDR3 nucleotides: TGTGCCAGCAGCTTAGCGAGCGGGAGGGGCAGCGGGGCCAACGTCCTGACTTTC.

This clonotype was recorded a few times. This sequence joins TRBV12-3 or TRBV12-4 and TRBJ2-3, with 9 bases lining up with TRBD2. The ends lost 6 bases at V and 6 bases at J; junction bases unmatched: 10. The CDR3 loop spans 15 amino acids. CDR3 DNA sequence: TGTGCCAGCAGGACACCGGGACTAGCTCCGGATACGCAGTATTTT. As protein: CASRTPGLAPDTQYF.

The sample holds many counts of this clonotype. The V gene is TRBV19, the J gene TRBJ2-7, with D possibly TRBD1 on 5 matching bases. CDR1 and CDR2 from the germline V gene are LNHDA and SQIVND (reference sequence). The CDR3 totals 15 residues. V lost 1 base, J lost 3 bases, and 13 bases lay in between. As DNA, the CDR3 is TGTGCCAGTAGTATAGGTACAGGCCCCAACTACGAGCAGTACTTC. Protein product: CASSIGTGPNYEQYF.

This clonotype was recorded many times. This rearrangement joins TRBV29-1 to TRBJ2-3, with 7 nucleotides matching TRBD2. Per the germline V gene, CDR1 is SQVTM and CDR2 is ANQGSEA. CDR3 length: 13 amino acids. V trimming: 5 bases; J trimming: 6 bases; junction bases outside the gene matches: 8. CDR3 nucleotide sequence: TGCAGCGTTCGGGCGGGAGCAGGTGATACGCAGTATTTT. Its translation: CSVRAGAGDTQYF.

The table lists this clonotype with many counts. The J gene is TRBJ2-3, the V gene TRBV20-1, with D maybe TRBD1 (5 bases). This CDR3 comprises 14 residues. Per germline, CDR1 DFQATT and CDR2 SNEGSKA (reference sequence). The V end lost 3 bases, the J end lost 5 bases, and 15 bases lay between the germline ends. The CDR3 loop reads CSASGPRTGDTQYF. DNA of the CDR3: TGCAGTGCTAGTGGTCCGAGAACAGGAGATACGCAGTATTTT.

This clonotype was found many times. The rearrangement joins TRBV4-1 to TRBJ2-7; 12 bases line up with TRBD2. This CDR3 spans 14 amino acids. Germline values: CDR1 MGHRA, CDR2 YSYEKL. V shed 3 bases, J shed 7 bases, and the junction held 4 bases outside the gene matches. The CDR3 coding sequence is TGCGCCAGCAGCCAGACTAGCGGGAGTCGGGAGCAGTACTTC. Its translation is CASSQTSGSREQYF.

V gene TRBV30 combines with J gene TRBJ2-7; 7 nucleotides line up with TRBD1. After removal of 2 bases from V and 3 bases from J, the junction contained 1 base not matched to a gene. CDR1 and CDR2 (germline): GTSNPN, SVGIG (reference sequence). The CDR3 is 12 residues long. The CDR3 nucleotides are TGTGCCTGGAGTTACAGGGGCTACGAGCAGTACTTC. Translated: CAWSYRGYEQYF.

The rearrangement links TRBV7-2 to TRBJ2-5; D is unclear. Trimming removed 1 base from V and 1 base from J, with 10 bases in between. Germline assignment: CDR1 SGHTA and CDR2 FQGNSA. The CDR3 sequence is 15 residues long. The CDR3 DNA reads TGTGCCAGCAGCTTAGGGCGAGCGACCCAAGAGACCCAGTACTTC. It yields the protein CASSLGRATQETQYF.

Many counts were recorded for this clonotype. V is TRBV6-2 or TRBV6-3 and J is TRBJ2-1, with 7 bases identical to TRBD2. Per the germline V gene, CDR1 is MNHEY and CDR2 is SVGEGT. The CDR3 has 15 amino acids. V gave up 7 bases and J gave up 0 bases; unmatched junction bases: 6. Here the CDR3 DNA reads TGTGCCAGCAATGGAGGGAGGGCCTCCTACAATGAGCAGTTCTTC. It encodes CASNGGRASYNEQFF.

This clonotype was seen ten or more times. The rearrangement uses TRBV7-8 and TRBJ2-5, with a tentative D call TRBD2 (6 bases). V was pared by 5 bases and J by 3 bases, with 13 bases between. The CDR3 totals 14 residues. Germline-derived CDR1 and CDR2 are SGHVS and FQNEAQ. The CDR3 sequence is CASSPKASEETQYF. As DNA, the CDR3 is TGTGCCAGCAGCCCCAAGGCTAGCGAAGAGACCCAGTACTTC.

This clonotype has only a few counts. The V call is TRBV3-1, the J call TRBJ2-3; 8 bases match TRBD2. The CDR3 totals 15 residues. The J segment lost 5 bases and the V segment lost 1 base, leaving 5 bases of the junction unmatched. Germline lookup yields CDR1 LGHDT and CDR2 YNNKEL (reference sequence). The CDR3 is CASSQAGGVGDTQYF. CDR3 in DNA: TGTGCCAGCAGCCAAGCGGGAGGGGTCGGAGATACGCAGTATTTT.

The CDR3 coding sequence is TGCAGTGCTAGGAAAACAGGGGCGGAATACTACAATGAGCAGTTCTTC. Protein sequence: CSARKTGAEYYNEQFF. This sequence joins TRBV20-1 and TRBJ2-1; TRBD1 agrees at 7 bases. Germline assignment: CDR1 DFQATT and CDR2 SNEGSKA (reference sequence). The CDR3 covers 16 residues. J lost 3 bases, V lost 3 bases, and 11 bases had no gene match.

This clonotype has ten or more counts. The chain's CDR3 is CSVGQGASREKLFF. The CDR3 nucleotides read TGCAGCGTTGGGCAGGGGGCCTCGCGAGAAAAACTGTTTTTT. V and J are TRBV29-1 and TRBJ1-4, with 8 nucleotides matching TRBD1. The V gene's germline CDR1 is SQVTM and CDR2 ANQGSEA. This CDR3 is 14 amino acids long. The J segment lost 8 bases and the V segment lost 4 bases, leaving 9 bases of the junction unmatched. Together with reference TRBV29-1 and TRBJ1-4, the CDR3 gives the full variable domain: SAVISQKPSRDICQRGTSLTIQCQVDSQVTMMFWYRQQPGQSLTLIATANQGSEATYESGFVIDKFPISRPNLTFSTLTVSNMSPEDSSIYLCSVGQGASREKLFFGSGTQLSVL.

This clonotype was detected many times. The chain couples TRBV12-3 or TRBV12-4 to TRBJ1-5; D uncertain. V shed 7 bases and J shed 5 bases, with 15 bases lying between them. The CDR3 runs 14 residues. CDR3 coding DNA: TGTGCCAGCACTTCCACAGCTTCGCATCAGCCCCAGCATTTT. This codes for CASTSTASHQPQHF.

The chain couples TRBV2 to TRBJ2-7, with D tentatively TRBD1 (6 bases). The CDR3 has 15 residues. CDR1 is SNHLY and CDR2 is FYNNEI in the germline V gene. V was shortened by 7 bases and J by 1 base, with 17 bases between the two germline ends. Written as DNA, the CDR3 is TGTGCCAGCATCGAAGGGGGAAGGCGATCCTACGAGCAGTACTTC. Protein product: CASIEGGRRSYEQYF.